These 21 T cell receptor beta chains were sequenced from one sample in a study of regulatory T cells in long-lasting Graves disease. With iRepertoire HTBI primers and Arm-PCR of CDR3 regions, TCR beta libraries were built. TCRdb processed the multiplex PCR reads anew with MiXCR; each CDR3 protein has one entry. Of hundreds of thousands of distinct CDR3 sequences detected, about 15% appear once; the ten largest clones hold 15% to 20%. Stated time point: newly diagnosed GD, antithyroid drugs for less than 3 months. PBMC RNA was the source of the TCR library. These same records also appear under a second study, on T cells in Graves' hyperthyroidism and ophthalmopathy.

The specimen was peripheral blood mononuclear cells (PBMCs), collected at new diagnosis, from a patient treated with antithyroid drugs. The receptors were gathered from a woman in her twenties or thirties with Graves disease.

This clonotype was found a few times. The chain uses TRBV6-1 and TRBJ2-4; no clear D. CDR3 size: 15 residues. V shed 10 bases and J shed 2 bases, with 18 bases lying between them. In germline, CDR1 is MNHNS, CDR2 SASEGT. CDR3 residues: CATAAGVRSKNIQYF. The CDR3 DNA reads TGTGCCACAGCCGCAGGAGTACGTTCCAAAAACATTCAGTACTTC.

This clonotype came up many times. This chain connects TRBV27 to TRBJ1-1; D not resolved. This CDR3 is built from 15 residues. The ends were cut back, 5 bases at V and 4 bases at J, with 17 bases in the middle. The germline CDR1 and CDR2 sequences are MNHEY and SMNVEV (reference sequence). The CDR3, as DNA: TGTGCCAGCAGTCCCATTTTTCCACGGGGCACTGAAGCTTTCTTT. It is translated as CASSPIFPRGTEAFF.

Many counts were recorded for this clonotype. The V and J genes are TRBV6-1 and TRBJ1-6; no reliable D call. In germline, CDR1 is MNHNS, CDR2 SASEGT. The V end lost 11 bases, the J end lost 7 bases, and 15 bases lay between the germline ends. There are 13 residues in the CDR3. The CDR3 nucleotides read TGTGCCTGTTCAAAGGAGCGGAATTCACCCCTCCACTTT. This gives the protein CACSKERNSPLHF.

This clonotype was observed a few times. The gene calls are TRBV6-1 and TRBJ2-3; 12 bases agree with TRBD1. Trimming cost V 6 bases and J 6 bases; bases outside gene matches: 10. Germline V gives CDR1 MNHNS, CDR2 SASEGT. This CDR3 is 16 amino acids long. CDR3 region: CASRSPGQGARDTQYF. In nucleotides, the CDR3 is TGTGCCAGCAGATCACCGGGACAGGGGGCCAGGGATACGCAGTATTTT.

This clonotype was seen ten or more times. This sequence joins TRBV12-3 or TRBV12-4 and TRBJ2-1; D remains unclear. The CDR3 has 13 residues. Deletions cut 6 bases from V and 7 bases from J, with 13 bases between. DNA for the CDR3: TGTGCCAGCAGCCTAAGGGTTTGGAATGAGCAGTTCTTC. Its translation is CASSLRVWNEQFF.

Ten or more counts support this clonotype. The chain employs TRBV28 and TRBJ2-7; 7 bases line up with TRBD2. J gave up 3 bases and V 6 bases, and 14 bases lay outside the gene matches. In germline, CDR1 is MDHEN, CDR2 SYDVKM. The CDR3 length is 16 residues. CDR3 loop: CASSPATAGVVYEQYF. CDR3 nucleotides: TGTGCCAGCAGCCCAGCGACTGCGGGAGTCGTCTACGAGCAGTACTTC.

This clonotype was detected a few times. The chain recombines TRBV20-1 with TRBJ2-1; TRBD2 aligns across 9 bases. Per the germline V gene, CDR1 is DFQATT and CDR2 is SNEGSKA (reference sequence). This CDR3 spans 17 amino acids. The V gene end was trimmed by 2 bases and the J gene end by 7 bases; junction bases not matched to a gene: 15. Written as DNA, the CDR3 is TGCAGTGCTAGAAAGCGCGGATTAGCGGGAGTTTTAAATGAGCAGTTCTTC. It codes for CSARKRGLAGVLNEQFF.

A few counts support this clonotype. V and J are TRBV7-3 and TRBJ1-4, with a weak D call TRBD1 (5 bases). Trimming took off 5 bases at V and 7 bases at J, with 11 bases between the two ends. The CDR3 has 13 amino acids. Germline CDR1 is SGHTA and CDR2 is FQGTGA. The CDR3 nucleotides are TGTGCCAGCAGCCCCGGGGGAGCTGAAAAACTGTTTTTT. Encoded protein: CASSPGGAEKLFF. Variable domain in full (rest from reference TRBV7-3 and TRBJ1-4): GAGVSQTPSNKVTEKGKYVELRCDPISGHTALYWYRQSLGQGPEFLIYFQGTGAADDSGLPNDRFFAVRPEGSVSTLKIQRTERGDSAVYLCASSPGGAEKLFFGSGTQLSVL.

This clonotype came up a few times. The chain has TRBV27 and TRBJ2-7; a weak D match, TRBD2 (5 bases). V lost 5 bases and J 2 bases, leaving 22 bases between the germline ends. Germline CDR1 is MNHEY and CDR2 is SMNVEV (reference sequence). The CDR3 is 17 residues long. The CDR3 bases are TGTGCCAGCAGTACCTCTACGCCTAGCCGCCGCGCCTACGAGCAGTACTTC. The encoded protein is CASSTSTPSRRAYEQYF.

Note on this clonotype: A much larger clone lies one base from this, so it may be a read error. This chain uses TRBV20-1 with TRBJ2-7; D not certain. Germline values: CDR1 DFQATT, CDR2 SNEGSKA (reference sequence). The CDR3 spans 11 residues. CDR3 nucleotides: TGCAGTGCTCGTGAAGACGACGAGCGGTACTTC. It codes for CSAREDDERYF.

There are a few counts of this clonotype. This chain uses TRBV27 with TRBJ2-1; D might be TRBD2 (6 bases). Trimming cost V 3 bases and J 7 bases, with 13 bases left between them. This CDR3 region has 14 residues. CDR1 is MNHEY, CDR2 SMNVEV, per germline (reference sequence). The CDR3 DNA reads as TGTGCCAGCAGTTTTACATGGGACTTAAATGAGCAGTTCTTC. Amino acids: CASSFTWDLNEQFF.

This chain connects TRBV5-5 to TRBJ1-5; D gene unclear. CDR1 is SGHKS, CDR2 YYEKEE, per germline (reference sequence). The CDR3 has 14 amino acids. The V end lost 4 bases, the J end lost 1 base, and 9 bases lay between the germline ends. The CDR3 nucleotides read TGTGCCAGCAGCCCTGATCTAAGCAATCAGCCCCAGCATTTT. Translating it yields CASSPDLSNQPQHF.

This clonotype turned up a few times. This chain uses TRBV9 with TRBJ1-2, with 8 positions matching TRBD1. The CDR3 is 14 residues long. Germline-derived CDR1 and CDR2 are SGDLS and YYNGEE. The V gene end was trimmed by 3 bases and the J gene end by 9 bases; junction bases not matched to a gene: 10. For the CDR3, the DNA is TGTGCCAGCAGCGCCCTGACAGGGGTGCGAAGCTACACCTTC. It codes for CASSALTGVRSYTF.

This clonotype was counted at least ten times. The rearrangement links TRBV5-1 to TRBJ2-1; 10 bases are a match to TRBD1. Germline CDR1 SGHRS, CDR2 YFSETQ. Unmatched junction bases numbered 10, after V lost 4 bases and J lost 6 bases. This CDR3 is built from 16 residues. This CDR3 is CASSPTGQGWPNEQFF. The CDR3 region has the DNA TGCGCCAGCAGCCCGACGGGACAGGGGTGGCCCAATGAGCAGTTCTTC.

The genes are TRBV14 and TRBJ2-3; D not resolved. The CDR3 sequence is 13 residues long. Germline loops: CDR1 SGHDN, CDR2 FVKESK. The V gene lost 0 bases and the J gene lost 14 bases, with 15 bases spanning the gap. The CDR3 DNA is TGTGCCAGCAGCCAAGATGTATCCTCCTCGCGGTATTTT. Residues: CASSQDVSSSRYF.

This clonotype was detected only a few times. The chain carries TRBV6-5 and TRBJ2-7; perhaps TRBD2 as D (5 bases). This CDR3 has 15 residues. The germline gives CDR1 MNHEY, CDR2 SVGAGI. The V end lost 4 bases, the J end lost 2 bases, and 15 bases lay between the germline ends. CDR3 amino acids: CASSLTRTPTYEQYF. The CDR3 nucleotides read TGTGCCAGCAGTTTAACTAGGACTCCCACCTACGAGCAGTACTTC.

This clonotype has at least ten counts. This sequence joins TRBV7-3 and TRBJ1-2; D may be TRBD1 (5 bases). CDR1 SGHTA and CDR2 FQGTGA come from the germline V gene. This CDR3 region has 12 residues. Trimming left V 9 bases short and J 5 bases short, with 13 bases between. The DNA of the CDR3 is TGTGCCAGTACAACCGACAGATATGGCTACACCTTC. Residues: CASTTDRYGYTF. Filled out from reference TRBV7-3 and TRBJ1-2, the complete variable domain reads GAGVSQTPSNKVTEKGKYVELRCDPISGHTALYWYRQSLGQGPEFLIYFQGTGAADDSGLPNDRFFAVRPEGSVSTLKIQRTERGDSAVYLCASTTDRYGYTFGSGTRLTVV.

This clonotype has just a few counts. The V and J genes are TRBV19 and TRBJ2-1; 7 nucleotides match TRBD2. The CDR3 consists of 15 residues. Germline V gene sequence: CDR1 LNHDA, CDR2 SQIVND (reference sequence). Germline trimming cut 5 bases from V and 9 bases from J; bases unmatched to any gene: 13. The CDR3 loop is CASSEFGGGVAEQFF. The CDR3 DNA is TGTGCCAGTAGTGAGTTCGGGGGAGGGGTCGCTGAGCAGTTCTTC.

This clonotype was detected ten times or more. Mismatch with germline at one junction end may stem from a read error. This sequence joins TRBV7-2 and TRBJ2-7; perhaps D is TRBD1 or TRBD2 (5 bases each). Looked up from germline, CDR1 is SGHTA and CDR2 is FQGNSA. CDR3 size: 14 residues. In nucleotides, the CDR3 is TGTGCCAGCAGAATGGGGGTTCTCTCCGACGAGCAGTACTTC. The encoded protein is CASRMGVLSDEQYF.

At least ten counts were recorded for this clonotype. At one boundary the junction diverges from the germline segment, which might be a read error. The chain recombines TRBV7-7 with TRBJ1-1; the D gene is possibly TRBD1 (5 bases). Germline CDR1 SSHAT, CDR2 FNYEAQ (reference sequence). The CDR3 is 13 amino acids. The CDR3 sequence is CASSPGLGVEAFF. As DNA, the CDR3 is TGTGCTAGCAGCCCGGGACTGGGGGTTGAAGCTTTCTTT.

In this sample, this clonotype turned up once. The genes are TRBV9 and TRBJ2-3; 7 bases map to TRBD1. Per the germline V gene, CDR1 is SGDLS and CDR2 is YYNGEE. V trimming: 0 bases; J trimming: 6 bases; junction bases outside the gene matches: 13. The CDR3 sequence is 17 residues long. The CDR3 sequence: CASSVGRGRKFPDTQYF. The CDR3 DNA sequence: TGTGCCAGCAGCGTAGGTAGGGGGCGAAAGTTTCCCGATACGCAGTATTTT. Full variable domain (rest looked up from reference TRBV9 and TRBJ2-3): DSGVTQTPKHLITATGQRVTLRCSPRSGDLSVYWYQQSLDQGLQFLIQYYNGEERAKGNILERFSAQQFPDLHSELNLSSLELGDSALYFCASSVGRGRKFPDTQYFGPGTRLTVL.